A single sample gave rise to the 10 T cell receptor beta chains below, sequenced in a study of OX40 agonist ivuxolimab in advanced cancers. Profiling relied on immunoSEQ multiplex PCR, and the TCRdb table lists in-frame clones only, not all of them. The profile shows about 80,000 clones, around 94% of them singletons. This material consisted of CD4+ or CD8+ T cells sorted from blood, taken in a trial of the OX40 agonist ivuxolimab. These receptors were obtained from an adult with an advanced solid tumor such as melanoma, head and neck, liver or kidney cancer.

The genes are TRBV9 and TRBJ2-1; 9 nucleotides align to TRBD1. This CDR3 comprises 13 residues. The germline CDR1 and CDR2 sequences are SGDLS and YYNGEE. V was clipped by 4 bases and J by 9 bases; unmatched bases: 5. Here the CDR3 reads CASSPGTGLEQFF. CDR3 bases: TGTGCCAGCAGCCCGGGGACAGGGCTTGAGCAGTTCTTC.

The chain uses TRBV21-1 and TRBJ1-5; the DNA was not compared with TRBD1, the D call given in the table. TRBV21-1 is a pseudogene segment. The CDR3 has 17 amino acids. This CDR3 is CASSKEPTGALDQPQHF. The CDR3 bases are TGTGCCAGCAGCAAAGAGCCTACAGGGGCTTTGGATCAGCCCCAGCATTTT.

The gene calls are TRBV14 and TRBJ1-4, with a tentative D call TRBD1 (5 bases). The length of the CDR3 is 14 residues. Looked up from germline, CDR1 is SGHDN and CDR2 is FVKESK. V gave up 5 bases and J gave up 2 bases, with 9 bases separating them. CDR3 coding DNA: TGTGCCAGCAGCTCAGGGTTGACTAATGAAAAACTGTTTTTT. Its translation is CASSSGLTNEKLFF.

The chain has TRBV19 and TRBJ1-3; 7 bases match TRBD1. This CDR3 has 13 amino acids. Looked up from germline, CDR1 is LNHDA and CDR2 is SQIVND (reference sequence). Here the CDR3 DNA reads TGTGCTTGCTGGGACAGCTCTGGAAACACCATATATTTT. It specifies CACWDSSGNTIYF.

A word on this clone: Its ends do not fully match the called genes, so a read error is possible. The chain employs TRBV20-1 and TRBJ2-1; unclear D gene. This CDR3 has 11 amino acids. CDR1 and CDR2 (germline): DFQATT, SNEGSKA (reference sequence). The CDR3 spells CSAREGPSSVF. The CDR3 region has the DNA TGCAGTGCTAGAGAGGGTCCCAGCTCGGTCTTC.

The chain couples TRBV28 to TRBJ2-7, with 9 bases that match TRBD2. The CDR3 covers 17 residues. V lost 7 bases, J lost 1 base, and 14 bases stayed unmatched. CDR1 and CDR2 from the germline V gene are MDHEN and SYDVKM. The CDR3 DNA reads as TGTGCCAGCACCCCCAACCCGGCTAGCGGGATTTCCTACGAGCAGTACTTC. Translating gives CASTPNPASGISYEQYF.

The chain links TRBV4-1 to TRBJ2-5; D possibly matches TRBD1 or TRBD2 (5 bases each). Trimming pared 3 bases from V and 5 bases from J, leaving 16 bases between. This CDR3 is built from 15 residues. In germline, CDR1 is MGHRA, CDR2 YSYEKL. The CDR3 reads CASSHPRGSGETQYF. The CDR3 DNA sequence: TGCGCCAGCAGCCATCCGAGGGGCTCCGGGGAGACCCAGTACTTC.

The chain carries TRBV5-4 and TRBJ2-1; D unclear. The CDR3 covers 13 residues. V was pared by 3 bases and J by 8 bases, with 12 bases between. Germline V lookup: CDR1 SGHNT, CDR2 YYREEE (reference sequence). In DNA, the CDR3 is TGTGCCAGCAGCTCCCCAACGACGGATGAGCAGTTCTTC. Its translation: CASSSPTTDEQFF.

The CDR3 DNA reads TGTGCCAGCAACCCGCGGGGGGTCGGGAGAGATACGCAGTATTTT. Translated: CASNPRGVGRDTQYF. The rearrangement links TRBV28 to TRBJ2-3; 8 bases are a match to TRBD2. Per the germline V gene, CDR1 is MDHEN and CDR2 is SYDVKM. V trimming: 7 bases; J trimming: 5 bases; junction bases outside the gene matches: 11. This CDR3 contains 15 residues.

This chain links TRBV6-1 with TRBJ2-1; the match to TRBD2 covers 12 bases. The CDR3 sequence is 16 residues long. V lost 3 bases to trimming and J lost 4 bases; unmatched junction nucleotides: 4. The V gene's germline CDR1 is MNHNS and CDR2 SASEGT. CDR3 region: CASSEATSGSYNEQFF. The CDR3 DNA sequence: TGTGCCAGCAGTGAGGCGACTAGCGGGAGTTACAATGAGCAGTTCTTC.